The TCR beta chain described here comes from a study of T cells after yellow fever vaccination. Across the study: When fractions had low cell numbers, they were prepared with SMART-Seq v4 Ultra Low Input. General study findings and limits: Post-booster repertoires again held most primary-vaccination clones (approximately 96% CD4, over 80% CD8). Clonotypes found in both CD4 and CD8 compartments made up a small share.

Trimming took 5 bases from V and 7 from J; bases not matched to a gene: 8. CDR1 MNHEY and CDR2 SVGAGI come from the germline V gene. This CDR3 spans 14 amino acids. Making TCR cDNA involved 5'RACE template switching, which added UMIs and a universal primer site. TCRdb redid the calling of the 5' RACE reads with MiXCR, one entry per CDR3 protein. The sample carries some 400,000 distinct CDR3 sequences, roughly a sixth recorded once. This clonotype occurred once. Its antigen is still unknown. This clonotype originated in a man aged 18 to 29 who received the YFV17D yellow fever vaccine. The source material was PBMCs, sampled before the yellow fever booster vaccination. The chain carries TRBV6-5 and TRBJ1-5, with 7 positions matching TRBD1. CDR3 nucleotides: TGTGCCAGCAGTACCACCACAGGGGACCAGCCCCAGCATTTT. Its translation: CASSTTTGDQPQHF.